The clone carrying this T cell receptor (beta chain) was seen a few times. The target antigen is unknown. Germline is not matched at one junction end, which may reflect a read error. This record belongs to a study of response to subunit inactivated influenza vaccine. Overall study results and limits: Each seasonal flu vaccination may recruit only limited new T cells, authors suggested.

CDR1 and CDR2 (germline): DFQATT, SNEGSKA (reference sequence). The CDR3 spans 13 residues. TCRdb reprocessed the RT-PCR reads with MiXCR, giving one entry per CDR3 protein. The sample gives over 750,000 distinct CDR3 sequences, 21% of which show up once; 9.5% to 13% is in the top ten. This sequence joins TRBV20-1 and TRBJ2-7; the D is unclear. This sequence was found in a man between 50 and 59 years old who received an inactivated influenza vaccine. The sample was PBMCs from blood, taken less than 6 days after vaccination. The CDR3 DNA reads TGCAGTGCAAGAGGAACAGTGGCCTACGAGCAGTACTTC. Amino acid sequence: CSARGTVAYEQYF.